This entry lists 5 T cell receptor beta chains sequenced from one sample in a study of blood T cell repertoires in COVID-19 (dated by TCRdb to the early 2020s). Library creation used the immunoSEQ multiplex PCR assay. TCRdb limited this immuneACCESS table to in-frame rearrangements with V and J called. A share of clones is missing; checked studies link under half to unresolved V genes, and the rest is unexplained. Recorded for this sample are 250,000 to 400,000 clones; roughly 88% of them occurred a single time. The ten largest clones add up to 2.9% of the sample. The sequencing sample was made of peripheral blood. All receptors come from a woman under 40 with COVID-19, enrolled during active disease.

The chain carries TRBV2 and TRBJ1-5; D possibly corresponds to TRBD1 (5 bases). Per the germline V gene, CDR1 is SNHLY and CDR2 is FYNNEI. Trimming cost V 3 bases and J 1 base, with 22 bases left between them. This CDR3 region has 19 residues. The DNA for the CDR3 is TGTGCCAGCAGTGACCGGGGAGGGGAAGTGAGGTCAAGCAATCAGCCCCAGCATTTT. This gives the protein CASSDRGGEVRSSNQPQHF.

This clone was seen once. The chain combines TRBV19 with TRBJ2-2, with 12 bases identical to TRBD2. Germline assignment: CDR1 LNHDA and CDR2 SQIVND (reference sequence). After removal of 5 bases from V and 1 base from J, the junction contained 5 bases not matched to a gene. The CDR3 consists of 17 residues. In nucleotides, the CDR3 is TGTGCCAGTAGTCCCCCTAGCGGGAGGGGGAACACCGGGGAGCTGTTTTTT. Translating it yields CASSPPSGRGNTGELFF.

The CDR3 here is CASSNRAGGKNTEAFF. The CDR3 DNA follows: TGCGCCAGCAGCAATCGGGCAGGGGGCAAAAACACTGAAGCTTTCTTT. This chain uses TRBV5-1 with TRBJ1-1; 8 bases line up with TRBD1. With 4 bases clipped from V and 2 bases from J, the junction kept 10 bases outside the gene matches. Germline values: CDR1 SGHRS, CDR2 YFSETQ. This CDR3 is built from 16 residues.

This clone was seen once. The chain has TRBV7-6 and TRBJ2-2, with D perhaps TRBD2 (6 bases). The CDR3 contains 15 residues. Trimming removed 1 base from V and 2 bases from J, with 8 bases in between. CDR1 is SGHVS and CDR2 is FNYEAQ in the germline V gene. DNA of the CDR3: TGTGCCAGCAGCTTAGGAGCGGGCAACACCGGGGAGCTGTTTTTT. Translating it yields CASSLGAGNTGELFF. Together with reference TRBV7-6 and TRBJ2-2, the CDR3 gives the full variable domain: GAGVSQSPRYKVTKRGQDVALRCDPISGHVSLYWYRQALGQGPEFLTYFNYEAQQDKSGLPNDRFSAERPEGSISTLTIQRTEQRDSAMYRCASSLGAGNTGELFFGEGSRLTVL.

This chain links TRBV3-1 (or the pseudogene TRBV3-2) with TRBJ2-7; a possible D gene is TRBD1 (6 bases). The CDR3 runs to 13 residues. Per the germline V gene, CDR1 is LGHDT and CDR2 is YNNKEL (reference sequence). The V and J ends lost 4 bases and 1 base respectively, with 8 bases between them. The CDR3: CASSRDRSYEQYF. The CDR3 DNA sequence: TGTGCCAGCAGCCGCGACAGGTCCTACGAGCAGTACTTC.